The 27 T cell receptor beta chains in this list originate from one sample, sequenced in a study of cytomegalovirus exposure and HLA in healthy donors. A multiplex PCR was run with 60 Vbeta primers and 13 Jbeta primers. Libraries were prepared by immunoSEQ multiplex PCR; TCRdb keeps only in-frame clonotypes and omits some of them. The table has roughly 130,000 clones, just under 85% seen once; the top ten hold 2.7%. Sequenced input: PBMCs. The origin of the receptors is a boy aged 2 to 10 in good health and CMV-seronegative.

The chain employs TRBV23-1 and TRBJ1-5, with D possibly TRBD1 on 6 matching bases. TRBV23-1 is filed as an ORF, its function uncertain. V was pared by 1 base and J by 3 bases, with 13 bases between. The CDR3 runs to 16 residues. The CDR3 sequence: CASSQFTDSYNQPQHF. The CDR3 DNA sequence: TGCGCCAGCAGTCAATTCACGGACAGTTACAATCAGCCCCAGCATTTT.

This sequence joins TRBV7-8 and TRBJ1-2, with D perhaps TRBD1 (6 bases). Deletions cut 5 bases from V and 3 bases from J, with 13 bases between. Germline assignment: CDR1 SGHVS and CDR2 FQNEAQ. This CDR3 has 14 residues. The CDR3 DNA is TGTGCCAGCAGCCTAATAAGACAGGACTATGGCTACACCTTC. It translates to CASSLIRQDYGYTF.

V is TRBV7-9 and J is TRBJ1-3; possibly TRBD1 for D (6 bases). Trimming pared 5 bases from V and 0 bases from J, leaving 8 bases between. Germline V CDR1 and CDR2: SEHNR, FQNEAQ (reference sequence). The CDR3 loop spans 14 amino acids. The CDR3, as DNA: TGTGCCAGCAGCCTGGACAGCTCTGGAAACACCATATATTTT. Translated, it gives CASSLDSSGNTIYF.

The V call is TRBV10-3, the J call TRBJ2-3; 8 bases match TRBD1. CDR3 length: 14 residues. J gave up 4 bases and V 6 bases, and 6 bases lay outside the gene matches. CDR1 and CDR2 (germline): ENHRY, SYGVKD. The CDR3 loop is CAIRPGQEADTQYF. Written as DNA, the CDR3 is TGTGCCATCAGGCCGGGACAGGAGGCAGATACGCAGTATTTT.

This chain links TRBV7-9 with TRBJ2-2; TRBD2 aligns across 7 bases. Germline V CDR1 and CDR2: SEHNR, FQNEAQ (reference sequence). The V segment lost 6 bases and the J segment 1 base; nucleotides outside the gene matches: 8. The CDR3 has 16 amino acids. CDR3: CASRGARGWNTGELFF. The CDR3 DNA reads TGTGCCAGCAGAGGAGCGCGGGGGTGGAACACCGGGGAGCTGTTTTTT.

J is TRBJ2-2 and V is TRBV14; 8 bases fit TRBD2. The CDR3 consists of 20 residues. The germline V gene encodes CDR1 SGHDN and CDR2 FVKESK. V trimming: 7 bases; J trimming: 0 bases; junction bases outside the gene matches: 19. The DNA for the CDR3 is TGTGCCAGCACCCCCTCGACCGGCCCGCGGGAGGTACCGAACACCGGGGAGCTGTTTTTT. Translated, it gives CASTPSTGPREVPNTGELFF.

The rearrangement uses TRBV4-2 and TRBJ2-7, with no clear D. Germline V gene sequence: CDR1 LGHNA, CDR2 YNFKEQ. V was cut by 5 bases and J by 3 bases, with 11 bases left in between. The CDR3 runs to 13 residues. The CDR3 nucleotides are TGTGCCAGCAGCACGACTCGTCTCTACGAGCAGTACTTC. Translated: CASSTTRLYEQYF.

This chain joins TRBV30 and TRBJ2-7, with TRBD2 as a possible D gene (7 bases). CDR1 GTSNPN and CDR2 SVGIG come from the germline V gene (reference sequence). With 3 bases removed from V and 1 base from J, the gap between germline ends came to 28 bases. The CDR3 runs to 19 residues. The CDR3 protein is CAWSQRRPLAGAHSYEQYF. Here the CDR3 DNA reads TGTGCCTGGAGCCAAAGGCGACCCTTGGCGGGGGCGCATTCCTACGAGCAGTACTTC.

The chain joins TRBV9 to TRBJ1-2; 7 nucleotides align to TRBD1. Germline values: CDR1 SGDLS, CDR2 YYNGEE. There are 14 residues in the CDR3. The V segment lost 4 bases and the J segment 5 bases; nucleotides outside the gene matches: 8. The CDR3 DNA sequence: TGTGCCAGCAGCAATCGACAGGGTAGTTATGGCTACACCTTC. Amino acids: CASSNRQGSYGYTF.

In its sample, this clone was seen a few times. The rearrangement joins TRBV5-1 to TRBJ1-2; 7 nucleotides match TRBD1. The CDR3 loop spans 13 amino acids. V lost 5 bases and J lost 3; bases outside the gene matches: 4. The germline V gene encodes CDR1 SGHRS and CDR2 YFSETQ. The CDR3 DNA sequence: TGCGCCAGCAGTCAGGGGGGATACTATGGCTACACCTTC. Protein product: CASSQGGYYGYTF.

This chain uses TRBV6-1 with TRBJ1-2, with TRBD1 matching over 7 bases. CDR3 length: 13 residues. With 8 bases clipped from V and 5 bases from J, the junction kept 8 bases outside the gene matches. Germline CDR1 MNHNS, CDR2 SASEGT. The chain's CDR3 is CASRGGTAYGYTF. The CDR3 DNA reads TGTGCCAGCCGTGGGGGGACAGCTTATGGCTACACCTTC.

J is TRBJ2-2 and V is TRBV6-5, with 8 bases fitting TRBD2. Germline CDR1 MNHEY, CDR2 SVGAGI. Trimming took 4 bases from V and 4 from J; bases not matched to a gene: 5. The CDR3 is made up of 15 amino acids. CDR3 DNA sequence: TGTGCCAGCAGTTCCTCGGGACTAGGCACCGGGGAGCTGTTTTTT. Its translation is CASSSSGLGTGELFF.

This clone has only one observation. The chain links TRBV19 to TRBJ1-5; 8 bases align to TRBD1. CDR3 length: 17 amino acids. Germline assignment: CDR1 LNHDA and CDR2 SQIVND (reference sequence). Trimming at V came to 0 bases and at J to 6 bases, leaving 10 bases not matched to a gene. This CDR3 is CASSIEGRGHYGQPQHF. The DNA of the CDR3 is TGTGCCAGTAGTATAGAGGGCAGGGGGCATTACGGTCAGCCCCAGCATTTT.

CDR3 nucleotide sequence: TGCGCCAGCAGCCCCGGACTAGCGGGGGTAAGGGATACGCAGTATTTT. This encodes CASSPGLAGVRDTQYF. The chain links TRBV4-3 to TRBJ2-3; TRBD2 matches 13 bases. After removal of 4 bases from V and 6 bases from J, the junction contained 7 bases not matched to a gene. The CDR3 spans 16 residues. Per germline, CDR1 LGHNA and CDR2 YSLEER.

This rearrangement joins TRBV5-1 to TRBJ2-2; the D gene is possibly TRBD2 (6 bases). V was clipped by 4 bases and J by 1 base, with 11 bases between them. Per germline, CDR1 SGHRS and CDR2 YFSETQ. The CDR3 loop spans 15 amino acids. CDR3 in amino acids: CASSGTGENTGELFF. The DNA of the CDR3 is TGCGCCAGCAGCGGCACGGGGGAGAACACCGGGGAGCTGTTTTTT.

J is TRBJ2-1 and V is TRBV6-4, with 10 bases lining up with TRBD2. V trimming: 2 bases; J trimming: 6 bases; junction bases outside the gene matches: 4. The length of the CDR3 is 15 residues. The germline V gene has CDR1 MRHNA and CDR2 SNTAGT. The DNA for the CDR3 is TGTGCCAGCAGTGACAGCGGGGGGGGCCCCAATGAGCAGTTCTTC. It specifies CASSDSGGGPNEQFF.

The chain recombines TRBV5-4 with TRBJ2-5; 8 bases fit TRBD2. The end of the DNA is better explained by TRBJ2-7, so the J call may be wrong. Germline V gene lookup returns CDR1 SGHNT and CDR2 YYREEE (reference sequence). The length of the CDR3 is 15 residues. The CDR3 region is CASSLDGRDDDEQYF. The CDR3 nucleotides are TGTGCCAGCAGCTTGGACGGGAGGGACGACGACGAGCAGTACTTC.

The chain joins TRBV25-1 to TRBJ2-2, with 9 bases aligning to TRBD1. This CDR3 is built from 15 residues. The V gene end was trimmed by 6 bases and the J gene end by 6 bases; junction bases not matched to a gene: 8. Germline V gives CDR1 MGHDK, CDR2 SYGVNS. The CDR3: CASSDGDRDAGELFF. Written as DNA, the CDR3 is TGTGCCAGCAGCGATGGGGACAGGGACGCCGGGGAGCTGTTTTTT.

This clone was found once. The CDR3 DNA reads TGCGCCAGCAGCCAAGATGTGTCGGGTCAGCCCCAGCATTTT. Its protein is CASSQDVSGQPQHF. The chain has TRBV4-3 and TRBJ1-5; D remains ambiguous. Per germline, CDR1 LGHNA and CDR2 YSLEER. Trimming removed 0 bases at V and 6 bases at J, with 9 bases between. The CDR3 has 14 residues.

This chain joins TRBV7-3 and TRBJ1-6, with a weak D call TRBD1 (6 bases). There are 14 residues in the CDR3. Germline CDR1 is SGHTA and CDR2 is FQGTGA. V lost 4 bases to trimming and J lost 4 bases, with 8 bases between them. The CDR3 is CASSSDSYNSPLHF. The CDR3 nucleotides are TGTGCCAGCAGCTCGGACAGTTATAATTCACCCCTCCACTTT. The full variable domain, with the rest looked up from reference TRBV7-3 and TRBJ1-6, is GAGVSQTPSNKVTEKGKYVELRCDPISGHTALYWYRQSLGQGPEFLIYFQGTGAADDSGLPNDRFFAVRPEGSVSTLKIQRTERGDSAVYLCASSSDSYNSPLHFGNGTRLTVT.

The V call is TRBV12-5, the J call TRBJ1-1; the match to TRBD1 covers 7 bases. J lost 5 bases, V lost 2 bases, and 8 bases had no gene match. The V gene's germline CDR1 is LGHNT and CDR2 FRNRAP. This CDR3 is 15 amino acids long. CDR3 loop: CASGLYRGFETEAFF. CDR3 DNA sequence: TGTGCTAGTGGTTTGTACAGGGGATTTGAAACTGAAGCTTTCTTT.

This clone was picked up a small number of times. The V and J genes are TRBV4-3 and TRBJ2-5, with 8 positions matching TRBD2. CDR1 LGHNA and CDR2 YSLEER come from the germline V gene. Unmatched junction bases numbered 16, after V lost 2 bases and J lost 5 bases. CDR3 length: 18 residues. The CDR3 nucleotides read TGCGCCAGCAGCCAAAGTGGGTCCGGGGGGGCCGTCTGGGAGACCCAGTACTTC. Protein: CASSQSGSGGAVWETQYF.

V usage is TRBV5-4 and J usage is TRBJ2-1; 11 bases map to TRBD2. Germline V CDR1 and CDR2: SGHNT, YYREEE (reference sequence). V trimming: 0 bases; J trimming: 9 bases; junction bases outside the gene matches: 5. The CDR3 is 15 amino acids. DNA of the CDR3: TGTGCCAGCAGCTTGGGACTAGCGGGGCAAGGTGAGCAGTTCTTC. This encodes CASSLGLAGQGEQFF.

The chain combines TRBV5-1 with TRBJ2-5, with 7 nucleotides matching TRBD2. From germline, CDR1 is SGHRS and CDR2 YFSETQ. Unmatched junction bases numbered 9, after V lost 4 bases and J lost 3 bases. The CDR3 loop spans 15 amino acids. The CDR3: CASSLIGGREETQYF. The CDR3 bases are TGCGCCAGCAGCCTGATTGGTGGGAGGGAAGAGACCCAGTACTTC.

This clone was found once. The gene calls are TRBV6-4 and TRBJ2-1, with 7 bases identical to TRBD2. The CDR3 extends over 16 amino acids. The V gene end was trimmed by 2 bases and the J gene end by 0 bases; junction bases not matched to a gene: 4. Germline V gene lookup returns CDR1 MRHNA and CDR2 SNTAGT. Written as DNA, the CDR3 is TGTGCCAGCAGTGACATGGGCGGGAGCTCCTACAATGAGCAGTTCTTC. Translated: CASSDMGGSSYNEQFF.

The chain is built from TRBV5-1 and TRBJ1-2; no reliable D call. This CDR3 spans 13 amino acids. The germline V gene encodes CDR1 SGHRS and CDR2 YFSETQ. Between the trimmed V and J ends, which lost 3 bases and 5 bases, there was a span of 11 bases. CDR3 amino acids: CASSSTTEYGYTF. The CDR3 region has the DNA TGCGCCAGCAGCTCTACGACGGAGTATGGCTACACCTTC.

The chain couples TRBV7-9 to TRBJ2-7, with D uncertain. Per germline, CDR1 SEHNR and CDR2 FQNEAQ (reference sequence). The CDR3 runs 16 residues. The CDR3 sequence is CSSSLIFQRPSNEQYV. In nucleotides, the CDR3 is TGTTCCAGCAGCTTAATCTTCCAGAGGCCCTCGAACGAGCAGTACGTC.